The TCR beta chain under discussion was sequenced for a study of graft-versus-host responses after intestinal transplantation. Study information: Each recipient received anti-thymocyte globulin induction, then tacrolimus and steroids for roughly 3 years. Study-wide results and caveats: Recipient bone marrow held GvH clones, some seen earlier in ileum or blood. With peak circulating GvH clone levels came an association with early post-transplant HvG declines.

Germline CDR1 and CDR2: LGHNA and YSLEER. CDR3 length: 17 amino acids. V was cut by 0 bases and J by 4 bases, with 16 bases left in between. As regards this clone: Its antigen is currently unknown.

Assay: immunoSEQ multiplex PCR; the TCRdb copy retains only in-frame clones and omits some. This table holds under 90,000 clones, around 87% found once. The receptor comes from a human donor who was the organ donor for an intestinal transplant. Source: unstimulated CD8+ T cells sorted from spleen or lymph node cells, taken before transplant. The chain combines TRBV4-3 with TRBJ1-3; no clear D. CDR3 amino acids: CASSQDRTHSVGNTIYF. CDR3 DNA: TGCGCCAGCAGCCAAGATCGAACCCATAGTGTCGGAAACACCATATATTTT.